These T cell receptor beta chains were read from a single sample in a study of T cell repertoires in cytomegalovirus infection. TCRdb recomputed calls from the reads with MiXCR, one row per CDR3 protein. The sample yields a few hundred thousand distinct CDR3 sequences, 33% seen once. Antigen specificity for these receptors is unknown. The sample consisted of cultured PBMCs, taken from culture after CMV antigen stimulation. Source of these receptors: a human donor in good health (CMV status not recorded). Some clones in this sample may be carry-over from other donors' samples. The CDR3 runs from the conserved cysteine through the conserved F or W. The order of the fields is V gene, clone size, J gene, D gene, CDR3 DNA, CDR3 protein. The D gene is left open where the match is weak. Clone size is shown for a subset of rows, as once, few, many or a class of expanded clone.

v_gene: TRBV20-1
abundance: few
j_gene: TRBJ2-1
d_gene: TRBD2
CDR3nt: TGCAGTATCCGACTAGCGGTCTACGGTGAGCAGTTCTTC
CDR3aa: CSIRLAVYGEQFF

v_gene: TRBV5-4
abundance: few
j_gene: TRBJ1-1
d_gene: -
CDR3nt: TGTGCCAGCATCGATAGCGCTGGCACTGAAGCTTTCTTT
CDR3aa: CASIDSAGTEAFF

v_gene: TRBV7-6
abundance: -
j_gene: TRBJ1-1
d_gene: -
CDR3nt: TGTGCCAGCAGCTTAGATGTGAACACTGAAGCTTTCTTT
CDR3aa: CASSLDVNTEAFF

v_gene: TRBV12-3/TRBV12-4
abundance: -
j_gene: TRBJ1-2
d_gene: -
CDR3nt: TGTGCCAGCAGTTTAGCCCTTCGGGCACCTAACTATGGCTACACCTTC
CDR3aa: CASSLALRAPNYGYTF

v_gene: TRBV7-9
abundance: -
j_gene: TRBJ2-1
d_gene: -
CDR3nt: TGTGCCAGCAGCCTAGGGTGGACAGACTACAATGAGCAGTTCTTC
CDR3aa: CASSLGWTDYNEQFF

v_gene: TRBV20-1
abundance: few
j_gene: TRBJ2-5
d_gene: TRBD2
CDR3nt: TGCAGTGCCGCATTCCTAGCGGGATCTAGGGGAGAGACCCAGTACTTC
CDR3aa: CSAAFLAGSRGETQYF

v_gene: TRBV5-4
abundance: -
j_gene: TRBJ2-3
d_gene: -
CDR3nt: TGTGCCAGCAGCTTAAACAGAGGAGGAAGCACAGATACGCAGTATTTT
CDR3aa: CASSLNRGGSTDTQYF

v_gene: TRBV7-2
abundance: many
j_gene: TRBJ1-5
d_gene: -
CDR3nt: TGTGCCAGCAGCTTGGACTTTCAGCCCCAGCATTTT
CDR3aa: CASSLDFQPQHF

v_gene: TRBV28
abundance: once
j_gene: TRBJ1-4
d_gene: TRBD1
CDR3nt: TGTGCCACTCTCACACAGGGGTCGGAAAAACTGTTTTTT
CDR3aa: CATLTQGSEKLFF

v_gene: TRBV7-2
abundance: -
j_gene: TRBJ1-5
d_gene: -
CDR3nt: TGTGCCAGCAGTCTTTATGGTTACAAGGGAGAAGGCCAGCCCCAGCATTTT
CDR3aa: CASSLYGYKGEGQPQHF

v_gene: TRBV5-4
abundance: -
j_gene: TRBJ1-1
d_gene: -
CDR3nt: TGTGCCAGCAGCTGGGGAGGGAGGGAGACTGAAGCTTTCTTT
CDR3aa: CASSWGGRETEAFF

v_gene: TRBV6-2/TRBV6-3
abundance: few
j_gene: TRBJ2-5
d_gene: -
CDR3nt: TGTGCCAGCAGTAACCAACGGGAGACCCAGTACTTC
CDR3aa: CASSNQRETQYF

v_gene: TRBV6-1
abundance: many
j_gene: TRBJ2-3
d_gene: TRBD2
CDR3nt: TGTGCCAGCTTTAGGGGTAGCGGGAGGGCCCTAGATACGCAGTATTTT
CDR3aa: CASFRGSGRALDTQYF

v_gene: TRBV4-2
abundance: few
j_gene: TRBJ2-1
d_gene: -
CDR3nt: TGTGCCAGCAGCCAAGATCGACTAGGTGTAGGCAATGAGCAGTTCTTC
CDR3aa: CASSQDRLGVGNEQFF

v_gene: TRBV7-6
abundance: -
j_gene: TRBJ2-5
d_gene: TRBD2
CDR3nt: TGTGCCAGCAGCTCCCCTAGCGGGAGGCCCCAAGAGACCCAGTACTTC
CDR3aa: CASSSPSGRPQETQYF

v_gene: TRBV20-1
abundance: few
j_gene: TRBJ2-3
d_gene: TRBD1
CDR3nt: TGCAGTGCTAGAGATTCGAAACAGGGGACAGATACGCAGTATTTT
CDR3aa: CSARDSKQGTDTQYF

v_gene: TRBV20-1
abundance: few
j_gene: TRBJ2-7
d_gene: TRBD2
CDR3nt: TGCAGTGCCAAGGCTAGCGGGAGAACATCCTACGAGCAGTACTTC
CDR3aa: CSAKASGRTSYEQYF

v_gene: TRBV5-1
abundance: -
j_gene: TRBJ1-4
d_gene: -
CDR3nt: TGCGCCAGCAGCTTGGAAGGCTCAACTAATGAAAAACTGTTTTTT
CDR3aa: CASSLEGSTNEKLFF

v_gene: TRBV5-1
abundance: -
j_gene: TRBJ2-2
d_gene: TRBD1
CDR3nt: TGCGCCAGCAACAGGGGAGAGCCCACCGGGGAGCTGTTTTTT
CDR3aa: CASNRGEPTGELFF

v_gene: TRBV7-2
abundance: many
j_gene: TRBJ2-7
d_gene: -
CDR3nt: TGTGCCAGCAGCTTATTGGGGGAAGGGTACGAGCAGTACTTC
CDR3aa: CASSLLGEGYEQYF

v_gene: TRBV28
abundance: -
j_gene: TRBJ1-2
d_gene: TRBD1
CDR3nt: TGTGCCAGCAGACCCCCCGGGACAGGGACATATGGCTACACCTTC
CDR3aa: CASRPPGTGTYGYTF

v_gene: TRBV7-2
abundance: few
j_gene: TRBJ2-7
d_gene: -
CDR3nt: TGTGCCAGCAGCTTATATCTGGGCGACTACGAGCAGTACTTC
CDR3aa: CASSLYLGDYEQYF